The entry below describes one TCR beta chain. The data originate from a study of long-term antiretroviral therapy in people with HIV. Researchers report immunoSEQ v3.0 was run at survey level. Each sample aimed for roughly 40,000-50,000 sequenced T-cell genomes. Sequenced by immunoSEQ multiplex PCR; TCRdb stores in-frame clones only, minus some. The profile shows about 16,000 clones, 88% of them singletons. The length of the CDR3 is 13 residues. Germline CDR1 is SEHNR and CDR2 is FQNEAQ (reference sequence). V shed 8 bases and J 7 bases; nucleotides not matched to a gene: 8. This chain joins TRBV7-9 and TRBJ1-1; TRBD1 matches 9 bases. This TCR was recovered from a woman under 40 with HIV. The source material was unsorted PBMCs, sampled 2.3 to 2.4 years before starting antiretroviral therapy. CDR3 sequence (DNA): TGTGCCAGCGGACGGGACAGGGCAGGTGAAGCTTTCTTT. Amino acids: CASGRDRAGEAFF.